The 23 T cell receptor beta chains below all came from one sample that was sequenced in a study of cytomegalovirus exposure and HLA in healthy donors. The PCR had 60 Vbeta and 13 Jbeta primers. Sequencing was performed with immunoSEQ multiplex PCR; in TCRdb, only in-frame clones are kept and a portion is missing. The data contain roughly 120,000 clones, around 84% of them singletons. Source material: PBMCs. These receptors were collected from a woman between 25 and 40 years old in good health and CMV-seronegative.

The V gene is TRBV28, the J gene TRBJ1-2; perhaps TRBD1 as D (6 bases). Germline loops: CDR1 MDHEN, CDR2 SYDVKM. This CDR3 is built from 13 residues. The ends were cut back, 8 bases at V and 4 bases at J, with 14 bases in the middle. CDR3 protein: CASGGSGAYGYTF. CDR3 nucleotides: TGTGCCAGCGGAGGTTCAGGGGCCTATGGCTACACCTTC.

The gene calls are TRBV4-3 and TRBJ2-7; 8 bases map to TRBD1. Trimming removed 4 bases from V and 2 bases from J; junction bases left unmatched: 7. The CDR3 sequence is 15 residues long. CDR1 is LGHNA and CDR2 is YSLEER in the germline V gene. The CDR3: CASSPGTGGTYEQYF. CDR3 bases: TGCGCCAGCAGCCCTGGGACAGGCGGTACCTACGAGCAGTACTTC.

The chain recombines TRBV19 with TRBJ2-1, with 12 bases aligning to TRBD2. Per the germline V gene, CDR1 is LNHDA and CDR2 is SQIVND (reference sequence). The trim removed 5 bases at V and 9 bases at J, leaving 11 bases unmatched. CDR3 length: 16 residues. The CDR3 DNA reads TGTGCCAGTAGTGCCCCGGGACTAGCGGGTGTATTTGAGCAGTTCTTC. This translates into CASSAPGLAGVFEQFF.

This chain links TRBV2 with TRBJ1-5; D possibly corresponds to TRBD1 (6 bases). From germline, CDR1 is SNHLY and CDR2 FYNNEI. The CDR3 contains 15 residues. V lost 8 bases, J lost 2 bases, and 16 bases lay in between. The CDR3 loop reads CASAKEGQRNQPQHF. The CDR3 DNA is TGTGCCAGCGCAAAAGAAGGACAGCGCAATCAGCCCCAGCATTTT.

This sequence joins TRBV5-4 and TRBJ1-1; tentatively, D is TRBD1 (6 bases). CDR1 SGHNT and CDR2 YYREEE come from the germline V gene (reference sequence). This CDR3 region has 15 residues. V dropped 5 bases and J dropped 1 base, with 15 bases sitting between them. CDR3 amino acids: CASSTRGRGNTEAFF. As DNA, the CDR3 is TGTGCCAGCAGTACCAGGGGAAGGGGGAACACTGAAGCTTTCTTT.

The CDR3 sequence: CATPGQGNTEAFF. Here the CDR3 DNA reads TGTGCCACCCCCGGACAGGGGAACACTGAAGCTTTCTTT. This rearrangement joins TRBV6-1 to TRBJ1-1; TRBD1 aligns across 8 bases. Looked up from germline, CDR1 is MNHNS and CDR2 is SASEGT. Trimming cost V 10 bases and J 1 base; bases outside gene matches: 5. This CDR3 has 13 residues.

The chain couples TRBV7-2 to TRBJ2-5; maybe TRBD2 (5 bases). CDR3 length: 15 amino acids. The V end was cut by 0 bases, the J end by 2 bases, with 10 bases between. CDR1 SGHTA and CDR2 FQGNSA come from the germline V gene. CDR3 nucleotides: TGTGCCAGCAGCTTAGCCAGCGGACCGCAAGAGACCCAGTACTTC. Translation gives CASSLASGPQETQYF.

The chain employs TRBV9 and TRBJ2-7; the D gene is possibly TRBD2 (5 bases). The CDR3 spans 13 residues. Trimming removed 4 bases at V and 3 bases at J, with 11 bases between. Per the germline V gene, CDR1 is SGDLS and CDR2 is YYNGEE. The CDR3 spells CASSFGDLYEQYF. The CDR3 nucleotides read TGTGCCAGCAGCTTCGGGGATCTCTACGAGCAGTACTTC.

This rearrangement joins TRBV12-5 to TRBJ1-2; tentative D call: TRBD1 (6 bases). In germline, CDR1 is LGHNT, CDR2 FRNRAP. The CDR3 contains 18 residues. The V end was cut by 3 bases, the J end by 8 bases, with 28 bases between. As DNA, the CDR3 is TGTGCTAGTGGTTTTAAGTACAGGACAGCTTTTGCTCGGGGCGGCTACACCTTC. Translating gives CASGFKYRTAFARGGYTF.

This rearrangement joins TRBV2 to TRBJ1-1; TRBD1 aligns across 7 bases. The V segment lost 2 bases and the J segment 5 bases; nucleotides outside the gene matches: 14. CDR1 is SNHLY, CDR2 FYNNEI, per germline. CDR3 length: 17 residues. The CDR3 bases are TGTGCCAGCAGTGAAAGTCTCTCACGACAGGGTAGGACTGAAGCTTTCTTT. Protein product: CASSESLSRQGRTEAFF.

This clone has a single count. The chain links TRBV7-3 to TRBJ1-6, with D unresolved. CDR1 and CDR2 (germline): SGHTA, FQGTGA. The germline V and J ends were trimmed by 5 bases and 9 bases, with 11 bases remaining between them. The CDR3 spans 13 residues. In DNA form, the CDR3 reads TGTGCCAGCAGCACAGTCCCCTTTTCACCCCTCCACTTT. Its protein product is CASSTVPFSPLHF.

This clone was seen more than once but under ten times. J is TRBJ1-1 and V is TRBV6-5, with TRBD1 matching 7 bases. Trimming took 2 bases from V and 1 from J; bases not matched to a gene: 4. In germline, CDR1 is MNHEY, CDR2 SVGAGI. This CDR3 spans 15 amino acids. This CDR3 is CASSYGDRWNTEAFF. The CDR3 DNA reads TGTGCCAGCAGTTACGGGGACAGATGGAACACTGAAGCTTTCTTT.

The chain couples TRBV15 to TRBJ2-5; D remains ambiguous. Germline V gene sequence: CDR1 LNHNV, CDR2 YYDKDF (reference sequence). The V end lost 4 bases, the J end lost 0 bases, and 3 bases lay between the germline ends. The CDR3 is 12 residues long. CDR3 nucleotides: TGTGCCACCAGCAAGCACCAAGAGACCCAGTACTTC. It specifies CATSKHQETQYF.

This chain links TRBV28 with TRBJ2-1; D is undetermined. V shed 4 bases and J shed 0 bases, with 22 bases lying between them. Germline-derived CDR1 and CDR2 are MDHEN and SYDVKM. This CDR3 is built from 19 residues. The CDR3 bases are TGTGCCAGCAGTTCCTCACAGCTTCTGGGCGCGATCTCCTACAATGAGCAGTTCTTC. This encodes CASSSSQLLGAISYNEQFF.

The chain carries TRBV28 and TRBJ1-2; TRBD1 matches at 8 bases. V dropped 1 base and J dropped 6; count of bases not matched to a gene: 7. Germline V gene lookup returns CDR1 MDHEN and CDR2 SYDVKM. The CDR3 is 15 amino acids. As DNA, the CDR3 is TGTGCCAGCAGTTTATCTGGCGGGACAGGACATGGCTACACCTTC. Translating gives CASSLSGGTGHGYTF.

The rearrangement joins TRBV5-1 to TRBJ1-2, with D uncertain. Germline V lookup: CDR1 SGHRS, CDR2 YFSETQ. V lost 0 bases, J lost 8 bases, and 11 bases lay in between. This CDR3 region has 13 residues. CDR3 in DNA: TGCGCCAGCAGCTTGGATCCTCGGGAGGGCTACACCTTC. Amino acids: CASSLDPREGYTF.

The chain combines TRBV6-5 with TRBJ2-1; 11 bases align to TRBD1. V lost 6 bases to trimming and J lost 2 bases; unmatched junction nucleotides: 3. CDR3 length: 15 residues. Germline V gives CDR1 MNHEY, CDR2 SVGAGI. The CDR3 loop is CASSRDRGTYNEQFF. CDR3 bases: TGTGCCAGCAGCCGGGACAGGGGGACCTACAATGAGCAGTTCTTC.

CDR3 sequence (DNA): TGTGCCAGCTCACCGGTTCCGGGACTCATAAAGGGAGAGCAGTTCTTC. This gives the protein CASSPVPGLIKGEQFF. V gene TRBV18 combines with J gene TRBJ2-1; the D gene is possibly TRBD2 (6 bases). There are 16 residues in the CDR3. V was cut by 3 bases and J by 10 bases, with 22 bases left in between. Germline loops: CDR1 KGHSH, CDR2 LQKENI.

The genes are TRBV6-1 and TRBJ2-7, with D possibly being TRBD2 (6 bases). The V gene lost 6 bases and the J gene lost 7 bases, with 16 bases spanning the gap. The CDR3 sequence is 13 residues long. Germline assignment: CDR1 MNHNS and CDR2 SASEGT. The CDR3 sequence is CASSLSPGVEQYF. The CDR3 bases are TGTGCCAGCAGCCTCTCCCCGGGGGTGGAGCAGTACTTC.

The chain uses TRBV11-3 and TRBJ1-1, with TRBD1 matching over 8 bases. The CDR3 length is 15 residues. The V gene end was trimmed by 4 bases and the J gene end by 4 bases; junction bases not matched to a gene: 8. Germline values: CDR1 SGHNT, CDR2 YENEEA. CDR3 coding DNA: TGTGCCAGCAGCTCGGACAGGGAGGGGTCCACTGAAGCTTTCTTT. Translated, it gives CASSSDREGSTEAFF.

V is TRBV6-5 and J is TRBJ1-2; D uncertain. Germline V gene data show CDR1 as MNHEY and CDR2 as SVGAGI. Trimming pared 6 bases from V and 4 bases from J, leaving 9 bases between. The CDR3 length is 12 residues. The CDR3 reads CASSREGYGYTF. As DNA, the CDR3 is TGTGCCAGCAGCCGAGAGGGCTATGGCTACACCTTC.

The chain uses TRBV10-1 and TRBJ1-5; D gene unclear. There are 14 residues in the CDR3. Deletions cut 0 bases from V and 5 bases from J, with 8 bases between. Looked up from germline, CDR1 is WNHNN and CDR2 is SYGVQD (reference sequence). Here the CDR3 DNA reads TGCGCCAGCAGTGAGTCGACAAGAGATCAGCCCCAGCATTTT. This sequence encodes CASSESTRDQPQHF.

This clone has just one count. This chain links TRBV5-6 with TRBJ2-2; 10 bases agree with TRBD1. Germline CDR1 and CDR2: SGHDT and YYEEEE. V trimming: 4 bases; J trimming: 3 bases; junction bases outside the gene matches: 3. The CDR3 consists of 15 residues. CDR3 coding DNA: TGTGCCAGCAGCCGGGACAGGGGCTACACCGGGGAGCTGTTTTTT. It yields the protein CASSRDRGYTGELFF.